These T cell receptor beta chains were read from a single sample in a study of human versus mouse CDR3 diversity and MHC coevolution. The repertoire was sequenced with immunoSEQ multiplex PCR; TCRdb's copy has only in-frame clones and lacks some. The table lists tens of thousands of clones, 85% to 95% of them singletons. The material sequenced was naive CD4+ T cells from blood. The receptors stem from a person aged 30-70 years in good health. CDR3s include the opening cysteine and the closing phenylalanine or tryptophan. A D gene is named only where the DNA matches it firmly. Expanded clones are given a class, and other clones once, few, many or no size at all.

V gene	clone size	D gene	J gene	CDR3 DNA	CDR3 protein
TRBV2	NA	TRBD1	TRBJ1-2	TGTGCCAGCAGCCAAGGGACAGTTAACTATGGCTACACCTTC	CASSQGTVNYGYTF
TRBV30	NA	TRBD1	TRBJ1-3	TGTGCCTGGGAAAAAGGACAGGGGCGAAACACCATATATTTT	CAWEKGQGRNTIYF
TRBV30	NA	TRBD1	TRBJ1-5	TGTGCCTTTTTGACAGGGGGCCCTTATAGCAATCAGCCCCAGCATTTT	CAFLTGGPYSNQPQHF
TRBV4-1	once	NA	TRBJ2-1	TGCGCCAGCAGCCGACTCGGGTCCTCCTACAATGAGCAGTTCTTC	CASSRLGSSYNEQFF
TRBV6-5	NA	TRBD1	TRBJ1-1	TGTGCCAGTACGCCCCGGACAGGGAGGCCGGCTGAAGCTTTCTTT	CASTPRTGRPAEAFF
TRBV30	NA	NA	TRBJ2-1	TGTGCCTGGAGCCCTAACAGCAATGAGCAGTTCTTC	CAWSPNSNEQFF
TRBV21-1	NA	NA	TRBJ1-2	TGTGCCAGCAGCAAGTCGAGACAGGGACATTATGGCTACACCTTC	CASSKSRQGHYGYTF
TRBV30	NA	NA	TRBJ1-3	TGTGCCTTACGACAGTCCTCTGGAAACACCATATATTTT	CALRQSSGNTIYF
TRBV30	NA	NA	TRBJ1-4	TGTGCCTGGAATATCCAGTGGAATGAAAAACTGTTTTTT	CAWNIQWNEKLFF
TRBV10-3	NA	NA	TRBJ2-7	TGTGCCATCAGTGAGTCAAACAGTGGGTACGAGCAGTACTTC	CAISESNSGYEQYF
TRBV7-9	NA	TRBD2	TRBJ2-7	TGTGCCAGCAGCTTACTAGCGGGAGGGGGGGAGCAGTACTTC	CASSLLAGGGEQYF
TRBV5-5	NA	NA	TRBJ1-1	TGTGCCAGCAGCTTGTTAGAGAACACTGAAGCTTTCTTT	CASSLLENTEAFF
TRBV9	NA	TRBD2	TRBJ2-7	TGTGCCAGCAGCGTAGGGGGAGGGCCGAGGAAGGAGCAGTACTTC	CASSVGGGPRKEQYF
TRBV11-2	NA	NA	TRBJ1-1	TGTGCCAGCAGCCCAGCTCGGGTTCACACTGAAGCTTTCTTT	CASSPARVHTEAFF
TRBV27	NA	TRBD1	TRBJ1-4	TGTGCCAGCAGCCCGGACAGGGGGCTTGTAACTAATGAAAAACTGTTTTTT	CASSPDRGLVTNEKLFF
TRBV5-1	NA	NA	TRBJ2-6	TGCGCCAGCAGCTTGGAAGGGGTCTCTGGGGCCAACGTCCTGACTTTC	CASSLEGVSGANVLTF
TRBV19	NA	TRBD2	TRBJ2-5	TGTGCCAGTCAAGTAGCGGGGGGGCCCCCTGAGACCCAGTACTTC	CASQVAGGPPETQYF
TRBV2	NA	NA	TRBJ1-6	TGTGCCAGCAGCCGGGGTAATTCACCCCTCCACTTT	CASSRGNSPLHF
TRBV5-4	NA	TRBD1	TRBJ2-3	TGTGCCAGCAGCCTGACAGGGTCCCCAGATACGCAGTATTTT	CASSLTGSPDTQYF
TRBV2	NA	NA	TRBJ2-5	TGTGCCAGCAGTGTTATGGAGACCCAGTACTTC	CASSVMETQYF
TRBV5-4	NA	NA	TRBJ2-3	TGTGCCAGCAGCTTGGTCAGGGGAACAGATACGCAGTATTTT	CASSLVRGTDTQYF
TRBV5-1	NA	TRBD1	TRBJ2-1	TGCGCCAGCAGCTTGGAGGGGACAGGGGTATCTGAGCAGTTCTTC	CASSLEGTGVSEQFF
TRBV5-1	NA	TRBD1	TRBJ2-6	TGCGCCAGCAGCACAGGGGACGGCGGGGCCAACGTCCTGACTTTC	CASSTGDGGANVLTF
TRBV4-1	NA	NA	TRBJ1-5	TGCGCCAGCAGCCTCGCTCCCGGGGGGCAGCCCCAGCATTTT	CASSLAPGGQPQHF
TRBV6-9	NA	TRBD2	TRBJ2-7	TGTGCCAGCAGTTATGGTTCCGGGACTATAATTCCCTTCTCCTACGAGCAGTACTTC	CASSYGSGTIIPFSYEQYF
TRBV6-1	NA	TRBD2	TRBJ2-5	TGTGCCAGCAGTGAGACGGTACTAGCGGAAGAGACCCAGTACTTC	CASSETVLAEETQYF
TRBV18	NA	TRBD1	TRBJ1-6	TGTGCCAGCTCCCCCCTCTCCGGACAGGGATATTCACCCCTCCACTTT	CASSPLSGQGYSPLHF
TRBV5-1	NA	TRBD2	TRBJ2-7	TGCGCCAGCATGCAGGGTGATATAGCGGGGGGCGGAGGCGAGCAGTACTTC	CASMQGDIAGGGGEQYF
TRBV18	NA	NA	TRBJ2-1	TGTGCCAGCTCACCACCGCGAACCTACAATGAGCAGTTCTTC	CASSPPRTYNEQFF
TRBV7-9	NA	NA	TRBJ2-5	TGTGCCAGCAGCAGTCTAGGGGCCATGCAGACCCAGTACTTC	CASSSLGAMQTQYF
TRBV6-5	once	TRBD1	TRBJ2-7	TGTGCCAGTTGTACGACAGGGAATCTTTACGAGCAGTACTTC	CASCTTGNLYEQYF
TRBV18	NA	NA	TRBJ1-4	TGTGCCAGCTCACCCCAAGGACAGAGCACTAATGAAAAACTGTTTTTT	CASSPQGQSTNEKLFF
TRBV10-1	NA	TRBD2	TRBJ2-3	TGCGCCAGCAGTTCTAGCGGGACAGATACGCAGTATTTT	CASSSSGTDTQYF
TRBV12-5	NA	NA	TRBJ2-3	TGTGCTAGTGGTTTTCAGGGTACGCAGTATTTT	CASGFQGTQYF
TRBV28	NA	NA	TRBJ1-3	TGTGCCAGCGGGACACCCTCTGGAAACACCATATATTTT	CASGTPSGNTIYF
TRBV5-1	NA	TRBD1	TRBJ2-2	TGCGCCAGCAGCTTGGGGGACAGCAACACCGGGGAGCTGTTTTTT	CASSLGDSNTGELFF
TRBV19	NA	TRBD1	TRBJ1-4	TGTGCCAGTAGGGGGGGGACAGGACTGTTTTTT	CASRGGTGLFF
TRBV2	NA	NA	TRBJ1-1	TGTGCCAGCAGGACACAGCTCATGAACACTGAAGCTTTCTTT	CASRTQLMNTEAFF
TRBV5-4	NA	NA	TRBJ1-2	TGTGCCAGCAGCAGGAGCACCACGGAGTTCCGCTACACCTTC	CASSRSTTEFRYTF
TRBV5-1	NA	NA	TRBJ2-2	TGCGCCAGCAGCTCTACCGGACAGAGTCGTAGCACCGGGGAGCTGTTTTTT	CASSSTGQSRSTGELFF
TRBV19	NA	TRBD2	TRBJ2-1	TGTGCCAGCAAGCTAGCGGGGGGCGCCTCCTACAATGAGCAGTTCTTC	CASKLAGGASYNEQFF
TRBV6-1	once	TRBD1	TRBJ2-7	TGTGCCAGCAGTGAAAGAAGACAGGGGCGCGAGCAGTACTTC	CASSERRQGREQYF
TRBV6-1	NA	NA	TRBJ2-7	TGTGCCAGCGCGAGGCAAAGCTCCTACGAGCAGTACTTC	CASARQSSYEQYF
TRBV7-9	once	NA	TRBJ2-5	TGTGCCAGCAGCACCAAGGGGGAGACCCAGTACTTC	CASSTKGETQYF
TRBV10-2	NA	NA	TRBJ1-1	TGCGCCAGCAGTGAGTTATCCTCTACTGAAGCTTTCTTT	CASSELSSTEAFF
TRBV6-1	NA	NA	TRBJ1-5	TGTGCCAGCAGTGAACAGTTCGGGAGCAATCAGCCCCAGCATTTT	CASSEQFGSNQPQHF
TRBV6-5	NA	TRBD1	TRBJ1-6	TGTGCCAGCAGTTACGGCGGACAGGTTAATTCACCCCTCCACTTT	CASSYGGQVNSPLHF
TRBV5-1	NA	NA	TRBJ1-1	TGCGCCAGCAATCCAACAGGGAACCTGAACACTGAAGCTTTCTTT	CASNPTGNLNTEAFF
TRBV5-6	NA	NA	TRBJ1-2	TGTGCCAGCAGCTCTTTGACAGGATCTTATGGCTACACCTTC	CASSSLTGSYGYTF
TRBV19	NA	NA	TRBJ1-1	TGTGCCAGTAGTAGGACAGCTGAAGCTTTCTTT	CASSRTAEAFF
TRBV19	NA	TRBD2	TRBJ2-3	TGTGCCAGTAGGGCTAGCGGTACAGATACGCAGTATTTT	CASRASGTDTQYF
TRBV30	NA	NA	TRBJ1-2	TGTGCCTTGCAGTCTCCAGGCAACTATGGCTACACCTTC	CALQSPGNYGYTF
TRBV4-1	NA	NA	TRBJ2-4	TGCGCCAGCAGCCAACCTACGAGCGGCCGGGAACGGAACATTCAGTACTTC	CASSQPTSGRERNIQYF